This T cell receptor (beta chain) came from a study of CD8 T cells in ankylosing spondylitis. General study findings and limits: A motif of several highly homologous TCR beta variants was seen as apparently characteristic of ankylosing spondylitis blood. Reactive arthritis synovial fluid and blood were previously reported to contain some motif variants. Within matched ankylosing spondylitis synovial fluid, disease-linked clones were reportedly significantly enriched.

The CDR3 is 13 residues long. Looked up from germline, CDR1 is KGHDR and CDR2 is SFDVKD. Trimming removed 4 bases from V and 2 bases from J, with 7 bases in between. Libraries of TCR beta came from quantitative 5'-RACE with molecular barcodes. TCRdb analysed the 5' RACE reads with MiXCR anew, one entry per CDR3 protein. The table lists about 140,000 distinct CDR3 sequences, roughly 8.3% of them singletons. This clonotype was found many times. Its antigen remains unidentified. The sequenced material came from synovial fluid, either unsorted or a sorted T cell fraction (not recorded which). This TCR derives from a male donor with ankylosing spondylitis. V usage is TRBV24-1 and J usage is TRBJ1-1; D gene unclear. CDR3 in amino acids: CATSEDGNTEAFF. As DNA, the CDR3 is TGTGCCACCAGTGAGGACGGAAACACTGAAGCTTTCTTT.